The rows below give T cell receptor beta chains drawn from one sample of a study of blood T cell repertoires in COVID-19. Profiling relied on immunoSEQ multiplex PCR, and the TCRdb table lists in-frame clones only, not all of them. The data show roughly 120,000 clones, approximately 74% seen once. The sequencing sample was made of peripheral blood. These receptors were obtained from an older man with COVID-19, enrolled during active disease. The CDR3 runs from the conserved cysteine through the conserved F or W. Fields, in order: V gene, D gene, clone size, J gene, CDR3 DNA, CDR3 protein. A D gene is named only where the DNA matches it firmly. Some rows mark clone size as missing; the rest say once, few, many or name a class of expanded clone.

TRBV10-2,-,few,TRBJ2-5,TGCGCCAGCAGCGAACGCGGCGCCCAGTACTTC,CASSERGAQYF
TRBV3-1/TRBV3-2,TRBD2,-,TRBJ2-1,TGTGCCAGCAGCCCTTTAGGGGAGGGCAACAATGAGCAGTTCTTC,CASSPLGEGNNEQFF
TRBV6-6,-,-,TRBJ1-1,TGTGCCAGCAGTTACACAGTCCAGACATTTCCAGAAGCTTTCTTT,CASSYTVQTFPEAFF
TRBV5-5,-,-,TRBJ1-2,TGTGCCAGCAGCCAGACCCCCCTAGATGGCTACACCTTC,CASSQTPLDGYTF
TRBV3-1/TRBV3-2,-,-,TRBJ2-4,TGTGCCAGCAGCCCTAGCCAGGGGAACATTCAGTACTTC,CASSPSQGNIQYF
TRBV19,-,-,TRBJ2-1,TGTGCCAGTAGTCCCAGCGCTGCGGGCAGCCGCAATGAGCAGTTCTTC,CASSPSAAGSRNEQFF
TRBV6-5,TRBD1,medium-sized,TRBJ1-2,TGTGCCAGCAGTCTTAGGGGGCGCAGGGGCTACACCTTC,CASSLRGRRGYTF
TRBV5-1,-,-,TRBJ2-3,TGCGCCAGCAGCTTGGTCGGGGGTGATACGCAGTATTTT,CASSLVGGDTQYF
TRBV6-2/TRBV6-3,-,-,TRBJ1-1,TGTGCCAGCAGTTATTGGGGCCAAGAAGCTTTCTTT,CASSYWGQEAFF
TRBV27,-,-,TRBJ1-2,TGTGCCAGCAGCCCTATAAGGGGCAGGGATGTAGGTGGCTACACCTTC,CASSPIRGRDVGGYTF
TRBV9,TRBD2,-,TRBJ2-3,TGTGCCAGCAGCGTGACTAGCGGAGGCACAGATACGCAGTATTTT,CASSVTSGGTDTQYF
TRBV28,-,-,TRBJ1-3,TGTGCCAGCCTTAGGGGGAACTCTGGAAACACCATATATTTT,CASLRGNSGNTIYF
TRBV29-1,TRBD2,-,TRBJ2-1,TGCAGCGTTGTCCCGGGACTAGCGGGAGGTGAGCAGTTCTTC,CSVVPGLAGGEQFF
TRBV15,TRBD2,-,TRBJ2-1,TGTGCCACCAGCCTTGGACTAGCGCGATACAATGAGCAGTTCTTC,CATSLGLARYNEQFF
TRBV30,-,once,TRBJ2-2,TGTGCCTGGAGTGTATCCCGTCCCGGGGAGCTGTTTTTT,CAWSVSRPGELFF
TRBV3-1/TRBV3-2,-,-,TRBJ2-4,TGTGCCAGCAGCCCCAACGAGGGTGGGAACATTCAGTACTTC,CASSPNEGGNIQYF
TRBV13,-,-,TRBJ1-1,TGTGCCAGCAGCTCCTCTAACACTGAAGCTTTCTTT,CASSSSNTEAFF
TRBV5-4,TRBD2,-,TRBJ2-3,TGTGCCAGCAGCCCCTGGGCTAGCGGGGGGGGCACAGATACGCAGTATTTT,CASSPWASGGGTDTQYF
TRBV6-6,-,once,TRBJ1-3,TGTGCCAGTTCACAGGCTAGCTCTGGAAACACCATATATTTT,CASSQASSGNTIYF
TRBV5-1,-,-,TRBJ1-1,TGCGCCAGCAGCTTTTCCCTTCAGGGAGGGACTGAAGCTTTCTTT,CASSFSLQGGTEAFF
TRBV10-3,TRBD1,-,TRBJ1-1,TGTGCCATCAGTCCCGGACAGGGTGTTACTGAAGCTTTCTTT,CAISPGQGVTEAFF
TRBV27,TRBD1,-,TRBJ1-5,TGTGCCAGCAGTTCTGGCGGGACAGGGATTCAGCCCCAGCATTTT,CASSSGGTGIQPQHF
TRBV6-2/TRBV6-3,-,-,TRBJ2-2,TGTGCCAGCAGTTATCTTCCAGGGGATGGCGGGTATAACACCGGGGAGCTGTTTTTT,CASSYLPGDGGYNTGELFF
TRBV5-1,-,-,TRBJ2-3,TGCGCCAGCAGCGTCGTCCCAATGAGAGGCACAGATACGCAGTATTTT,CASSVVPMRGTDTQYF
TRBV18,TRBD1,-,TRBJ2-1,TGTGCCAGCTCACCTCAAACAGGGGAAAATGAGCAGTTCTTC,CASSPQTGENEQFF
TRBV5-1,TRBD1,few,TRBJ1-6,TGCGCCAGCAGCGACGGACAGGGTAGAAACTCACCCCTCCACTTT,CASSDGQGRNSPLHF
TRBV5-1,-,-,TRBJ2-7,TGCGCCAGCAGCTTGGGATTCCAGTCCTACGAGCAGTACTTC,CASSLGFQSYEQYF
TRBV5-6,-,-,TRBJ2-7,TGTGCCAGCAGCTTGGACAGGCGCTACGAGCAGTACTTC,CASSLDRRYEQYF
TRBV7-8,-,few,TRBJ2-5,TGTGCCAGCAGCTTAGGGCAGGGGATGAGAGAGACCCAGTACTTC,CASSLGQGMRETQYF
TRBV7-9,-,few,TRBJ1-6,TGTGCCAGCAGCCGGGATTCACCCCTCCACTTT,CASSRDSPLHF
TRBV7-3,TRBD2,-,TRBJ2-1,TGTGCCAGCAGCTTGGGGCTGGTCGGACGGCGGGAGCCCTACAATGAGCAGTTCTTC,CASSLGLVGRREPYNEQFF
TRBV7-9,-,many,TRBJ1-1,TGTGCCAGCAGCTTGACAGACAGAGTTGCAGCTTTCTTT,CASSLTDRVAAFF